Listed here are 19 T cell receptor beta chains from one sample, sequenced in a study of T cell repertoires in cytomegalovirus infection. Via MiXCR, TCRdb re-called the reads, giving one row per CDR3 protein. This repertoire shows approximately 910,000 distinct CDR3 sequences, roughly 30% found once; its top ten account for about 14%. Antigens for these TCRs are unknown. Here the sequenced sample was cultured CD8+ T cells from PBMCs, taken from culture after CMV antigen stimulation. The receptor set was obtained from a human donor in good health (CMV status not recorded). Some clones in this sample may be carry-over from other donors' samples.

The chain joins TRBV7-4 to TRBJ2-1, with 15 bases that match TRBD2. The CDR3 has 18 amino acids. In germline, CDR1 is SGHVT, CDR2 SQSDAQ. J gave up 6 bases and V 1 base, and 7 bases lay outside the gene matches. The CDR3 loop reads CASSLGGLAGGHCNEQFF. CDR3 nucleotides: TGTGCCAGCAGCTTAGGGGGACTAGCGGGGGGACACTGCAATGAGCAGTTCTTC. Together with reference TRBV7-4 and TRBJ2-1, the CDR3 gives the full variable domain: GAGVSQSPRYKVAKRGRDVALRCDSISGHVTLYWYRQTLGQGSEVLTYSQSDAQRDKSGRPSGRFSAERPERSVSTLKIQRTEQGDSAVYLCASSLGGLAGGHCNEQFFGPGTRLTVL.

This clonotype occurred once. The chain has TRBV29-1 and TRBJ2-2; no clear D. V was shortened by 4 bases and J by 3 bases, with 9 bases between the two germline ends. CDR3 length equals 13 residues. CDR1 is SQVTM and CDR2 is ANQGSEA in the germline V gene. The CDR3 reads CSVVHPDTGELFF. The DNA of the CDR3 is TGCAGCGTTGTACACCCCGACACCGGGGAGCTGTTTTTT.

This clonotype was seen ten or more times. The V gene is TRBV7-8, the J gene TRBJ1-2; 7 bases align to TRBD1. Germline V gene data show CDR1 as SGHVS and CDR2 as FQNEAQ. The V gene end was trimmed by 5 bases and the J gene end by 4 bases; junction bases not matched to a gene: 16. This CDR3 has 17 amino acids. The CDR3 DNA reads TGTGCCAGCAGCCAGAGCTTCGGGGGAAGGGGGCCCTATGGCTACACCTTC. This sequence encodes CASSQSFGGRGPYGYTF.

This clonotype was counted a few times. CDR3 sequence reads: CASSLWHPYEQYF. The CDR3 nucleotides read TGTGCCAGCAGCCTCTGGCACCCCTACGAGCAGTACTTC. The rearrangement uses TRBV5-5 and TRBJ2-7; D ambiguous. The CDR3 totals 13 residues. Deletions cut 4 bases from V and 2 bases from J, with 10 bases between. From germline, CDR1 is SGHKS and CDR2 YYEKEE (reference sequence). The full variable domain, in which reference TRBV5-5 and TRBJ2-7 provide the parts outside the CDR3, is DAGVTQSPTHLIKTRGQQVTLRCSPISGHKSVSWYQQVLGQGPQFIFQYYEKEERGRGNFPDRFSARQFPNYSSELNVNALLLGDSALYLCASSLWHPYEQYFGPGTRLTVT.

The sample holds a few counts of this clonotype. The genes are TRBV7-9 and TRBJ2-1; 9 bases line up with TRBD1. V shed 5 bases, J shed 3 bases, and the junction held 8 bases outside the gene matches. The CDR3 extends over 16 amino acids. The V gene's germline CDR1 is SEHNR and CDR2 FQNEAQ (reference sequence). CDR3 residues: CASSVIQGAIYNEQFF. For the CDR3, the DNA is TGTGCCAGCAGCGTAATACAGGGGGCGATCTACAATGAGCAGTTCTTC.

Points on this clonotype: One end of the junction does not line up with germline, which may come from a read error. CDR3 bases: TGTGTCAGCAGCCGTGCCGGAGGGGGCATTTATAATTCACCCCTCCACTTT. As protein: CVSSRAGGGIYNSPLHF. This sequence joins TRBV7-8 and TRBJ1-6, with 7 bases lining up with TRBD1. CDR3 length equals 17 residues. The germline gives CDR1 SGHVS, CDR2 FQNEAQ.

This clonotype has a handful of counts. The genes are TRBV6-5 and TRBJ1-2; no firm D call. CDR3 length: 13 amino acids. The V gene lost 2 bases and the J gene lost 7 bases, with 11 bases spanning the gap. Per germline, CDR1 MNHEY and CDR2 SVGAGI. The CDR3 DNA follows: TGTGCCAGCAGTTACACGGATGGAGGTGGCTACACCTTC. Its protein is CASSYTDGGGYTF.

Here the CDR3 reads CASSSAGTGMDSNYGYTF. In DNA, the CDR3 is TGTGCCAGCAGCTCGGCCGGGACAGGGATGGATTCTAACTATGGCTACACCTTC. The rearrangement joins TRBV5-6 to TRBJ1-2; 9 bases are shared with TRBD1. In germline, CDR1 is SGHDT, CDR2 YYEEEE. J was trimmed by 0 bases and V by 3 bases; bases with no gene match: 12. This CDR3 region has 18 residues. Together with reference TRBV5-6 and TRBJ1-2, the CDR3 gives the full variable domain: DAGVTQSPTHLIKTRGQQVTLRCSPKSGHDTVSWYQQALGQGPQFIFQYYEEEERQRGNFPDRFSGHQFPNYSSELNVNALLLGDSALYLCASSSAGTGMDSNYGYTFGSGTRLTVV.

This sequence joins TRBV19 and TRBJ1-1; D uncertain. CDR1 and CDR2 from the germline V gene are LNHDA and SQIVND (reference sequence). The ends were cut back, 6 bases at V and 1 base at J, with 9 bases in the middle. The CDR3 is 13 residues long. The CDR3 nucleotides read TGTGCCAGTAGCCGCTCAGCGAACACTGAAGCTTTCTTT. The encoded protein is CASSRSANTEAFF.

V usage is TRBV12-3 or TRBV12-4 and J usage is TRBJ2-1; D unresolved. The V and J ends lost 3 bases and 2 bases respectively, with 8 bases between them. The CDR3 spans 14 residues. CDR3 region: CASSFAPAYNEQFF. CDR3 nucleotide sequence: TGTGCCAGCAGTTTCGCACCAGCCTACAATGAGCAGTTCTTC.

This clonotype was found a few times. V is TRBV7-9 and J is TRBJ1-2; TRBD1 agrees at 9 bases. The CDR3 extends over 17 amino acids. Per the germline V gene, CDR1 is SEHNR and CDR2 is FQNEAQ (reference sequence). Unmatched junction bases numbered 11, after V lost 4 bases and J lost 2 bases. CDR3 nucleotide sequence: TGTGCCAGCAGCTCAGGACAGGGGCTGGGATTGAACTATGGCTACACCTTC. Translating it yields CASSSGQGLGLNYGYTF.

The chain is built from TRBV20-1 and TRBJ1-6; no clear D gene. The CDR3 extends over 12 amino acids. Germline values: CDR1 DFQATT, CDR2 SNEGSKA (reference sequence). Between the trimmed V and J ends, which lost 3 bases and 3 bases, there was a span of 3 bases. CDR3: CSARIYNSPLHF. The CDR3 nucleotides read TGCAGTGCTAGGATCTATAATTCACCCCTCCACTTT.

This chain links TRBV7-9 with TRBJ1-1; no clear D. The CDR3 runs 14 residues. The V and J ends lost 4 bases and 0 bases respectively, with 9 bases between them. CDR1 and CDR2 (germline): SEHNR, FQNEAQ (reference sequence). The CDR3 nucleotides read TGTGCCAGCAGCTCCCAGGATGTGAACACTGAAGCTTTCTTT. Residues: CASSSQDVNTEAFF.

The chain couples TRBV6-2 or TRBV6-3 to TRBJ2-1; 10 nucleotides line up with TRBD2. V shed 6 bases and J 1 base; nucleotides not matched to a gene: 15. Germline loops: CDR1 MNHEY, CDR2 SVGEGT. CDR3 length equals 19 residues. CDR3 in amino acids: CASSATTLAGKNSYNEQFF. The CDR3 nucleotides are TGTGCCAGCAGCGCAACTACACTAGCGGGGAAAAATTCCTACAATGAGCAGTTCTTC.

This clonotype was detected a few times. The genes are TRBV7-9 and TRBJ2-7, with D perhaps matching TRBD1 (5 bases). CDR3 size: 16 residues. Deletions cut 0 bases from V and 4 bases from J, with 16 bases between. Germline CDR1 and CDR2: SEHNR and FQNEAQ (reference sequence). The CDR3: CASSLAQDSLSYEQYF. CDR3 DNA sequence: TGTGCCAGCAGCTTAGCGCAAGACAGTCTCTCTTACGAGCAGTACTTC.

The rearrangement uses TRBV27 and TRBJ2-4, with a possible D match to TRBD2 (5 bases). The V gene's germline CDR1 is MNHEY and CDR2 SMNVEV (reference sequence). The CDR3 is 14 residues long. Trimming removed 3 bases from V and 3 bases from J, with 9 bases in between. CDR3 bases: TGTGCCAGCAGTTTGGGGAGTAACAAAAACATTCAGTACTTC. It codes for CASSLGSNKNIQYF.

As for this clonotype: An end of the junction does not agree with germline; a read error may underlie this. The chain joins TRBV14 to TRBJ2-7, with D perhaps TRBD1 or TRBD2 (6 bases each). From germline, CDR1 is SGHDN and CDR2 FVKESK. This CDR3 is 17 amino acids long. CDR3 protein: CACSPNQGIAAYYEQYF. The DNA for the CDR3 is TGTGCCTGCAGCCCAAATCAGGGGATAGCGGCGTACTACGAGCAGTACTTC.

This clonotype appeared a few times. This chain uses TRBV5-1 with TRBJ2-3, with TRBD2 matching 14 bases. The V segment lost 4 bases and the J segment 6 bases; nucleotides outside the gene matches: 10. The CDR3 is 17 amino acids. Germline V gene sequence: CDR1 SGHRS, CDR2 YFSETQ. CDR3 DNA sequence: TGCGCCAGCAGCCCGCAGACTAGCGGGGGGGCCCCGGATACGCAGTATTTT. It encodes CASSPQTSGGAPDTQYF.

This clonotype was counted a few times. The rearrangement joins TRBV24-1 to TRBJ2-5; 9 positions match TRBD1. The length of the CDR3 is 15 residues. V was clipped by 5 bases and J by 2 bases; unmatched bases: 5. Germline CDR1 and CDR2: KGHDR and SFDVKD. The CDR3 protein is CATSVGTGTQETQYF. In DNA, the CDR3 is TGTGCCACCAGTGTGGGGACAGGGACACAAGAGACCCAGTACTTC.